Described below is a single TCR beta chain sequence and its context. Its antigen is not identified. The data were taken from a study of cytomegalovirus exposure and HLA in healthy donors. Deletions cut 3 bases from V and 10 bases from J, with 13 bases between. The length of the CDR3 is 14 residues. Per germline, CDR1 SNHLY and CDR2 FYNNEI. Whereas donors were nominally healthy upon sampling, unrecorded immune exposures were probable. Amplification used 60 Vbeta primers and 13 Jbeta primers. The assay was immunoSEQ multiplex PCR, and TCRdb's table has in-frame clones only and misses some. Found here are 60,000 to 90,000 clones, around 84% of them singletons; the top ten hold approximately 17%. Study-wide findings and caveats: From TCR beta sequences, most subjects' HLA-A and HLA-B alleles were reportedly predicted accurately. For presence/absence analyses, sequencing depth was assumed to be roughly uniform across donors.

Sequenced material: PBMCs. This clonotype was obtained from a man aged 70 or older in good health and CMV-seropositive. The V call is TRBV2, the J call TRBJ1-6; D possibly corresponds to TRBD1 (6 bases). The CDR3 protein is CASSDRGVESPLHF. CDR3 nucleotide sequence: TGTGCCAGCAGTGACAGGGGAGTAGAGTCACCCCTCCACTTT.